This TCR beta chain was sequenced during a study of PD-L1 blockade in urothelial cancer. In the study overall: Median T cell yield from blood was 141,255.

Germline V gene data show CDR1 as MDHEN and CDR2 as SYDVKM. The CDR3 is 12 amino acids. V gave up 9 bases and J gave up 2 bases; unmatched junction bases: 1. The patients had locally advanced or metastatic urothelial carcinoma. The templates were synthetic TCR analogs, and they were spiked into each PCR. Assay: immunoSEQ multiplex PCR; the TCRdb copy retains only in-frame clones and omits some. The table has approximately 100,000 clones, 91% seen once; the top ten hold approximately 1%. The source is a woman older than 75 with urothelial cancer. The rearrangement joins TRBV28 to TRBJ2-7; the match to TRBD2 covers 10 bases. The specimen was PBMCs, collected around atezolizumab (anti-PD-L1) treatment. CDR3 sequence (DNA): TGTGCCAGTACTAGCGGGACCTACGAGCAGTACTTC. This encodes CASTSGTYEQYF.